The source of this TCR beta chain is a study of blood T cell repertoires in COVID-19 (dated by TCRdb to the early 2020s). Regarding the study in general: Samples from collaborators originated in the United States, Italy and Spain and spanned both the acute and convalescent phases of COVID-19. The material from the prospective study consisted of cDNA or gDNA derived from T cells, B-cell-depleted T cells, or PBMCs. Subjects who had been exposed to COVID-19, were actively infected with it, or had recovered from it provided the deeply sampled blood TCRbeta repertoires that made up the dataset. The repertoires were released in a freely available public database meant as a resource for research on the immune response to SARS-CoV-2. The samples were drawn from the first 160 participants of the ongoing ImmuneRACE study and from over 950 subjects provided by 6 global collaborators. The sample metadata nearly always contained a de-identified subject ID, COVID-19 status, age in years and sex. Where HLA class I and class II types were available, the types were taken from metadata supplied by the sample provider, not from assay-based typing. Summary of the overall study and its limitations: How much clinical and demographic metadata was included differed by source and by participant, and the metadata was provided uncurated.

The collaborating institutions used their own protocols to collect whole blood in K2EDTA tubes. For TCRbeta analysis, collaborators shipped samples as frozen whole blood, isolated PBMCs, or DNA extracted from either of those sample types. TCRbeta CDR3 regions were amplified from genomic DNA using the immunoSEQ Assay, a bias-controlled multiplex PCR. The source study handled its data this way. Within the assay, amplification of reference gene primers was used to estimate how many nucleated cells each sample contained. To quantify the absolute abundance of each unique TCRbeta CDR3 rearrangement, sequence reads were collapsed and filtered. Productive Simpson clonality was computed per sample as the square root of Simpson's diversity index over productive rearrangements. TCRdb re-hosts the immuneACCESS table, in-frame sequences only. Its copies lack some clones; in the studies checked, an unresolved V gene accounts for under half of them, and the cause for the rest is not known. V, J and clone size are those of that table, while D and trimming were read from the DNA. The sample yields around 100,000 clones; around 81% were counted once. The leading ten clones occupy roughly an eighth of the sample.

As to this clone: Its antigen specificity is not known. Base-call qualities are not available, and no considerably larger clone is one nucleotide away.

Via the germline V gene (reference sequence), CDR1 is GTSNPN and CDR2 SVGIG. The CDR3 sequence holds 12 residues, the cysteine and phenylalanine included. The sequence is cut down to CDR3 DNA, 36 bases in frame from base 1. The germline ends are 13 bases apart after V is trimmed by 3 bases and J by 8 bases. This clonotype originated in a middle-aged man with active or convalescent COVID-19. Recombination linked TRBV30 to TRBJ1-2; the D gene cannot be named for sure. The specimen was peripheral blood. The bases are TGTGCCTGGAGCAGGAGGGCTGGAGGCTACACCTTC. It translates to CAWSRRAGGYTF.